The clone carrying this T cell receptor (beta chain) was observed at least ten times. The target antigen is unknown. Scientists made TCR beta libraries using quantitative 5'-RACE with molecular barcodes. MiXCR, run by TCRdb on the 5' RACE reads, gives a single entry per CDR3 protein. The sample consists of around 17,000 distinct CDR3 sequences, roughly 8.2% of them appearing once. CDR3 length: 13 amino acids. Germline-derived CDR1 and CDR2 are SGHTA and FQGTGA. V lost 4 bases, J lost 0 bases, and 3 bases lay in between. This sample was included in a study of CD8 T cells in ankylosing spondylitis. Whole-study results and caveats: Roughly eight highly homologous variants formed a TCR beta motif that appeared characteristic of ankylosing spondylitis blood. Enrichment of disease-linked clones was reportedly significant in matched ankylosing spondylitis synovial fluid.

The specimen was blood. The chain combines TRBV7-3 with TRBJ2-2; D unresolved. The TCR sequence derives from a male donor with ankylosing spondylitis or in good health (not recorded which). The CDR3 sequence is CASSSSNTGELFF. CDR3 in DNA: TGTGCCAGCAGCTCATCGAACACCGGGGAGCTGTTTTTT.